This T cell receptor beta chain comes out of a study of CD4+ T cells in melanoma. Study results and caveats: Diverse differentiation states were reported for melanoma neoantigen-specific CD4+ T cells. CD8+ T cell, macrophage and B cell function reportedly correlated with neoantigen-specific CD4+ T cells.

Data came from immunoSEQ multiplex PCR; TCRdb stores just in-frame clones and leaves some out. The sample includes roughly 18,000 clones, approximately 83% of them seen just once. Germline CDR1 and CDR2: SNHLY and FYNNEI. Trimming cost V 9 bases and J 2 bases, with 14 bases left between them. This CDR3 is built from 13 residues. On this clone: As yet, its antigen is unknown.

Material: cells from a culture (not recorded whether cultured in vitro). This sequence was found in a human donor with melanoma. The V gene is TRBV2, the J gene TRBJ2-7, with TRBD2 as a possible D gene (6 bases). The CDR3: CASREANTYEQYF. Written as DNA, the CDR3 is TGTGCCAGTAGGGAGGCAAATACCTACGAGCAGTACTTC.